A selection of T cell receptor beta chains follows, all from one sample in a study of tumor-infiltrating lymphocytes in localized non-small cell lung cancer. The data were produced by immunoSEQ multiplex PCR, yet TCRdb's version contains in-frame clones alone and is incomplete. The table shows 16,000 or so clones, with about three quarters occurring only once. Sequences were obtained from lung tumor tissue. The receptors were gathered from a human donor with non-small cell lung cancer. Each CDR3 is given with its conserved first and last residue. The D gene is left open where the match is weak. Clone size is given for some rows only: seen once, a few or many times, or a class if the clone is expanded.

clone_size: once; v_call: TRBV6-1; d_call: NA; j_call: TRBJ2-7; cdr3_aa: CASSEPRAYLYEQYF; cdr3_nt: TGTGCCAGCAGTGAACCTCGGGCCTATCTTTACGAGCAGTACTTC
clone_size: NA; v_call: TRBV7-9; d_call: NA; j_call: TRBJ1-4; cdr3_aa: CASSVTSTNEKLFF; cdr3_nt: TGTGCCAGCAGCGTTACAAGTACTAATGAAAAACTGTTTTTT
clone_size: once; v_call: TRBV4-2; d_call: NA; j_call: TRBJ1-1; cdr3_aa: CASSQERSPSMNTEAFF; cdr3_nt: TGTGCCAGCAGCCAAGAACGTAGTCCTTCAATGAACACTGAAGCTTTCTTT
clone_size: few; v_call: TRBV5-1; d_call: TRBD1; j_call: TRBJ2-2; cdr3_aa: CASAGQGARTGELFF; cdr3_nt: TGCGCCAGCGCGGGACAGGGGGCTCGGACCGGGGAGCTGTTTTTT
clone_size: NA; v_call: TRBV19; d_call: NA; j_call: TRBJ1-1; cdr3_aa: CASSIVPHQGGTGAFF; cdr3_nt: TGTGCCAGTAGTATAGTCCCCCATCAGGGTGGCACTGGAGCTTTCTTT
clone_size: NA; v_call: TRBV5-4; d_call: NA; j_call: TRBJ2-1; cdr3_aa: CASSLNPMVYNEQFF; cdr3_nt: TGTGCCAGCAGCTTGAATCCGATGGTCTACAATGAGCAGTTCTTC
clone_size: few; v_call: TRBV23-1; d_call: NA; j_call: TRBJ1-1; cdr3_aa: CASGGVGDTEAFF; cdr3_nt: TGCGCCAGCGGGGGGGTAGGGGACACTGAAGCTTTCTTT
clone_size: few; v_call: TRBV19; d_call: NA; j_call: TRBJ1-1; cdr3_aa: CASSIESALNTEAFF; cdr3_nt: TGTGCCAGTAGTATTGAATCAGCCTTGAACACTGAAGCTTTCTTT
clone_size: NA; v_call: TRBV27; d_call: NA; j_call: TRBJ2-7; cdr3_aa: CASSLYGQSYEQYF; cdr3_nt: TGTGCCAGCAGTTTATACGGACAGTCCTACGAGCAGTACTTC
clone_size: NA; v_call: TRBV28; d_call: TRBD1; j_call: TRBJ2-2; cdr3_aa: CASSTGTGDTGELFF; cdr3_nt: TGTGCCAGCAGTACCGGGACAGGGGACACCGGGGAGCTGTTTTTT
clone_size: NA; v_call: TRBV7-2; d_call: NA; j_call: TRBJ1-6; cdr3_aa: CASSLRSNSPLHF; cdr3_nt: TGTGCCAGCAGCTTAAGGTCTAATTCACCCCTCCACTTT
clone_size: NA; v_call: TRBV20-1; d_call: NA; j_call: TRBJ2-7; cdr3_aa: CSAGGALEQYF; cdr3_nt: TGCAGTGCCGGCGGAGCGCTAGAGCAGTACTTC
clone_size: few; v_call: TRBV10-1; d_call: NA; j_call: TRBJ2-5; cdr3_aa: CASSQGLGETQYF; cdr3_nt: TGCGCCAGCAGTCAGGGACTCGGAGAGACCCAGTACTTC
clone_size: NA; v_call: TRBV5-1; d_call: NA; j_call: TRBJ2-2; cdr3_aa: CASSPNRAGYANTGELFF; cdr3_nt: TGCGCCAGCAGCCCCAACCGGGCGGGCTACGCGAACACCGGGGAGCTGTTTTTT
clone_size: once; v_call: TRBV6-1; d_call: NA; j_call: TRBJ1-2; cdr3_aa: CASSHRGNYGYTF; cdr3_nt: TGTGCCAGCAGTCACCGGGGAAACTATGGCTACACCTTC
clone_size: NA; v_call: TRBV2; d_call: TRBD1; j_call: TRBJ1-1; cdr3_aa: CASSDPSGGLGTEAFF; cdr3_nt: TGTGCCAGCAGTGACCCATCAGGGGGCTTGGGCACTGAAGCTTTCTTT
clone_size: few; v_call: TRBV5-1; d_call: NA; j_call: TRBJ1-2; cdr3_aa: CASRPGTNDGGGYTF; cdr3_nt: TGCGCCAGCAGGCCCGGGACAAACGACGGAGGAGGCTACACCTTC
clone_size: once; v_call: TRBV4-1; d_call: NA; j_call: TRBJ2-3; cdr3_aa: CASSQSWEVTDTQYF; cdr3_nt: TGCGCCAGCAGCCAATCTTGGGAGGTCACAGATACGCAGTATTTT
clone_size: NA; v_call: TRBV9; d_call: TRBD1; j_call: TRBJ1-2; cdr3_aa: CASSAHPTGGGTPGYTF; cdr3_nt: TGTGCCAGCAGCGCTCACCCTACAGGGGGCGGTACCCCGGGCTACACCTTC
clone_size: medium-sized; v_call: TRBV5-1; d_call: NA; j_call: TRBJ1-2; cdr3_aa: CASSLEAAYGYTF; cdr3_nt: TGCGCCAGCAGCTTGGAGGCAGCTTATGGCTACACCTTC
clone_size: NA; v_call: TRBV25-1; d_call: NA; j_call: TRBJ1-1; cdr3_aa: CATVGRWSTEAFF; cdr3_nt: TGTGCCACCGTCGGTAGGTGGAGCACTGAAGCTTTCTTT
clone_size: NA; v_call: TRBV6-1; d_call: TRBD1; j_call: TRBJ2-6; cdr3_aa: CASSGSEGAANVLTF; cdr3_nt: TGTGCCAGCAGTGGGAGTGAGGGGGCGGCCAACGTCCTGACTTTC
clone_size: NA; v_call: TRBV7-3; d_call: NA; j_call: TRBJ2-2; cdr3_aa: CASSPGTTNTGELFF; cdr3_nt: TGTGCCAGCAGCCCCGGGACAACGAACACCGGGGAGCTGTTTTTT
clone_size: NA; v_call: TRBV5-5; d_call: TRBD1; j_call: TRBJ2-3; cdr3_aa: CASSSRDREDTQYF; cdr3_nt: TGTGCCAGCAGTTCCCGGGACAGGGAAGATACGCAGTATTTT
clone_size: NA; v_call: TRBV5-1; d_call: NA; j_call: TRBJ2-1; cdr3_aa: CASSLRGIGDEQFF; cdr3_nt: TGCGCCAGCAGCTTGCGGGGGATCGGGGATGAGCAGTTCTTC
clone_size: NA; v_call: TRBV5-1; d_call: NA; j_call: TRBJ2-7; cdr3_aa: CASSLSQGYEQYF; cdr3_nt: TGCGCCAGCAGCTTGTCGCAGGGATATGAGCAGTACTTC
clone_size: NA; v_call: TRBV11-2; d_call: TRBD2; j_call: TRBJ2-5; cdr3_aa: CASSLGTTSGALGETQYF; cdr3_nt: TGTGCCAGCAGCTTAGGGACGACTAGCGGGGCACTGGGAGAGACCCAGTACTTC